These 17 T cell receptor beta chains share one sample of origin, sequenced in a study of blood T cell repertoires in COVID-19. Using immunoSEQ multiplex PCR, the repertoire was profiled, and TCRdb retains in-frame clones only, with some absent. The table includes 81,000 or so clones, 85% detected once. Sequencing input: peripheral blood. The receptors were gathered from a woman in her 70s with active or convalescent COVID-19.

The chain links TRBV7-2 to TRBJ1-2; 11 positions agree with TRBD1. This CDR3 has 14 residues. Per germline, CDR1 SGHTA and CDR2 FQGNSA. Germline trimming cut 5 bases from V and 6 bases from J; bases unmatched to any gene: 5. This chain's CDR3 is CASSTDRGLHGYTF. CDR3 coding DNA: TGTGCCAGCAGCACGGACAGGGGGCTCCATGGCTACACCTTC.

The chain employs TRBV25-1 and TRBJ2-2, with D unresolved. V was pared by 2 bases and J by 5 bases, with 9 bases between. Germline CDR1 is MGHDK and CDR2 is SYGVNS. The CDR3 sequence is 14 residues long. In DNA form, the CDR3 reads TGTGCCAGCAGTGAACCCGGAGCAACCGGGGAGCTGTTTTTT. This encodes CASSEPGATGELFF.

The chain joins TRBV10-2 to TRBJ2-3; D may be TRBD1 (6 bases). The CDR3 runs 16 residues. Germline V gene data show CDR1 as WSHSY and CDR2 as SAAADI. V dropped 3 bases and J dropped 3 bases, with 16 bases sitting between them. The CDR3 loop reads CASSDEGRGGTDTQYF. The CDR3 DNA sequence: TGCGCCAGCAGTGATGAGGGGCGAGGGGGAACAGATACGCAGTATTTT.

The gene calls are TRBV7-8 and TRBJ1-2, with D uncertain. The germline V and J ends were trimmed by 2 bases and 5 bases, with 9 bases remaining between them. CDR1 is SGHVS, CDR2 FQNEAQ, per germline. This CDR3 is built from 13 residues. The CDR3 coding sequence is TGTGCCAGCAGCTTAAGATCCGAGTATGGCTACACCTTC. It translates to CASSLRSEYGYTF.

The V and J genes are TRBV7-2 and TRBJ2-3, with D possibly matching TRBD2 (5 bases). V lost 8 bases and J 3 bases, leaving 21 bases between the germline ends. Per germline, CDR1 SGHTA and CDR2 FQGNSA. The CDR3 sequence is 16 residues long. The CDR3: CASEAISGDETDTQYF. CDR3 coding DNA: TGTGCCAGCGAGGCTATTTCCGGGGATGAGACAGATACGCAGTATTTT.

The V and J genes are TRBV5-1 and TRBJ2-5; possibly TRBD1 for D (6 bases). V gave up 5 bases and J gave up 5 bases, with 13 bases separating them. CDR3 length: 13 residues. The germline V gene has CDR1 SGHRS and CDR2 YFSETQ. CDR3: CASRPGVVETQYF. The CDR3 DNA is TGCGCCAGCAGGCCAGGGGTAGTCGAGACCCAGTACTTC.

This clone was detected only once. This chain joins TRBV7-2 and TRBJ2-7; 14 bases are a match to TRBD2. Looked up from germline, CDR1 is SGHTA and CDR2 is FQGNSA. V shed 6 bases and J 2 bases; nucleotides not matched to a gene: 6. The CDR3 length is 16 residues. DNA of the CDR3: TGTGCCAGCAGAGCACCGGGACTAGCGGGGGCCTACGAGCAGTACTTC. Its translation is CASRAPGLAGAYEQYF.

The chain uses TRBV7-9 and TRBJ1-6, with D maybe TRBD1 (5 bases). Germline-derived CDR1 and CDR2 are SEHNR and FQNEAQ (reference sequence). CDR3 length equals 15 residues. V lost 1 base and J 10 bases, leaving 14 bases between the germline ends. The CDR3 coding sequence is TGTGCCAGCAGCTTAGGTGGTCAGGGTGGCTCACCCCTCCACTTT. Amino acid sequence: CASSLGGQGGSPLHF.

The J gene is TRBJ1-3, the V gene TRBV11-2; 9 bases are shared with TRBD1. The CDR3 is 19 amino acids. The J segment lost 1 base and the V segment lost 5 bases, leaving 15 bases of the junction unmatched. Per germline, CDR1 SGHAT and CDR2 FQNNGV. The chain's CDR3 is CASSVPGQGKIMSGNTIYF. The CDR3 DNA reads TGTGCCAGCAGCGTACCGGGACAGGGAAAAATTATGTCTGGAAACACCATATATTTT.

The chain links TRBV6-6 to TRBJ2-7; 10 bases match TRBD1. Germline V gene lookup returns CDR1 MNHNY and CDR2 SVGAGI (reference sequence). This CDR3 is built from 14 residues. Trimming took 5 bases from V and 0 from J; bases not matched to a gene: 1. The DNA for the CDR3 is TGTGCCAGCAGTCGGACAGGGGGCTCCTACGAGCAGTACTTC. Translation gives CASSRTGGSYEQYF.

V gene TRBV27 combines with J gene TRBJ1-5; D perhaps matches TRBD1 (6 bases). Trimming left V 10 bases short and J 1 base short, with 20 bases between. The CDR3 contains 16 residues. CDR1 is MNHEY and CDR2 is SMNVEV in the germline V gene (reference sequence). The CDR3 DNA reads TGTGCCACCAGAAATTTACAGGGTGGAAGCAATCAGCCCCAGCATTTT. Protein product: CATRNLQGGSNQPQHF.

The genes are TRBV27 and TRBJ2-7; TRBD2 agrees at 9 bases. Germline CDR1 and CDR2: MNHEY and SMNVEV (reference sequence). The length of the CDR3 is 13 residues. V gave up 4 bases and J gave up 4 bases; unmatched junction bases: 2. The CDR3, as DNA: TGTGCCAGCAGTTCGGGACTAGCTTACGAGCAGTACTTC. Translation: CASSSGLAYEQYF.

As to this clone: The sample has other DNA sequences that encode this CDR3 too. The chain joins TRBV5-1 to TRBJ1-1; 10 nucleotides line up with TRBD1. The germline CDR1 and CDR2 sequences are SGHRS and YFSETQ. V lost 0 bases to trimming and J lost 2 bases; unmatched junction nucleotides: 1. The CDR3 consists of 15 residues. Here the CDR3 reads CASSLGTGGNTEAFF. The CDR3 nucleotides read TGCGCCAGCAGCTTGGGGACAGGGGGAAACACTGAAGCTTTCTTT.

This sequence joins TRBV12-3 or TRBV12-4 and TRBJ1-1; D remains unclear. The germline V and J ends were trimmed by 4 bases and 0 bases, with 3 bases remaining between them. The CDR3 sequence is 12 residues long. The CDR3 DNA follows: TGTGCCAGCAGTTCAGTGAACACTGAAGCTTTCTTT. It is translated as CASSSVNTEAFF.

This chain uses TRBV10-3 with TRBJ2-3; maybe TRBD1 (6 bases). This CDR3 comprises 15 residues. Germline CDR1 ENHRY, CDR2 SYGVKD. V lost 5 bases, J lost 1 base, and 13 bases lay in between. DNA of the CDR3: TGTGCCATCAGTCAACAGGGAGTAGGCACAGATACGCAGTATTTT. Protein sequence: CAISQQGVGTDTQYF.

The chain carries TRBV28 and TRBJ1-2; D ambiguous. The CDR3 sequence is 11 residues long. Germline V gene lookup returns CDR1 MDHEN and CDR2 SYDVKM. V was cut by 5 bases and J by 3 bases, with 4 bases left in between. The CDR3 is CASSNYYGYTF. CDR3 in DNA: TGTGCCAGCAGTAACTACTATGGCTACACCTTC.

The J gene is TRBJ1-1, the V gene TRBV6-2 or TRBV6-3, with D maybe TRBD1 (5 bases). CDR3 length: 13 residues. The V end lost 6 bases, the J end lost 2 bases, and 10 bases lay between the germline ends. Germline V gene sequence: CDR1 MNHEY, CDR2 SVGEGT. The CDR3 protein is CASSSTANTEAFF. In DNA, the CDR3 is TGTGCCAGCAGCTCGACAGCAAACACTGAAGCTTTCTTT.